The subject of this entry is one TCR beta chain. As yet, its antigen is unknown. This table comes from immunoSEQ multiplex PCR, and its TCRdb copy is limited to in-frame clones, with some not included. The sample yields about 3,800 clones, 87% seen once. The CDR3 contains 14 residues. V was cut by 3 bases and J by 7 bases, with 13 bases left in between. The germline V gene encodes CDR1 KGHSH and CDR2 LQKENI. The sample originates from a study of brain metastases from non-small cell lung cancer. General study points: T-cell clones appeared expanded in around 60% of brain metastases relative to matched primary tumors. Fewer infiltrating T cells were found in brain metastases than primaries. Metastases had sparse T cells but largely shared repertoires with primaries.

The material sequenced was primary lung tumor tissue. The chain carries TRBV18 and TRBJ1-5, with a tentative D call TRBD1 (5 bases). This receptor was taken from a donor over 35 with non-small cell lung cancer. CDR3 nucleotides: TGTGCCAGCTCACCCGGGCCGGGGGACCAGCCCCAGCATTTT. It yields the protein CASSPGPGDQPQHF.